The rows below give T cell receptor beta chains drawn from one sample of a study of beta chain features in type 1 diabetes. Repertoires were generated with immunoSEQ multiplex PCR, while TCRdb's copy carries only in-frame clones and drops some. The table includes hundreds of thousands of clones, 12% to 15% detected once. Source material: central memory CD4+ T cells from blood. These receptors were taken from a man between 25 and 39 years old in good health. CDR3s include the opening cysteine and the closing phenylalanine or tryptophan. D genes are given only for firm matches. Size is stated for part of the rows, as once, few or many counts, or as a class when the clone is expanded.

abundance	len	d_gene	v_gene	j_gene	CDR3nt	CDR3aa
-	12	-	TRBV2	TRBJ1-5	TGTGCCAGCAGTGGTCGGAGTCCGCCCCAGCATTTT	CASSGRSPPQHF
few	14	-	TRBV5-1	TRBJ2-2	TGCGCCAGCAGCTTGGGGCAGGCTACCGGGGAGCTGTTTTTT	CASSLGQATGELFF
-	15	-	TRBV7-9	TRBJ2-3	TGTGCCAGCAGCTTAGGGTCAGGGCGGGAAGATACGCAGTATTTT	CASSLGSGREDTQYF
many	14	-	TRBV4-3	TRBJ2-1	TGCGCCAGCAGCCGTGACTGGTCGTTTGGTGAGCAGTTCTTC	CASSRDWSFGEQFF
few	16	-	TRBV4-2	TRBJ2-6	TGTGCCAGCAGCCTAGGCTCGGTTTCTGGGGCCAACGTCCTGACTTTC	CASSLGSVSGANVLTF
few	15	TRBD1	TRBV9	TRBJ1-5	TGTGCCAGCAGCGCCGGGACAGGGGGCAATCAGCCCCAGCATTTT	CASSAGTGGNQPQHF
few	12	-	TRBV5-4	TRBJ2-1	TGTGCCAGCAGCTTGGAGGTCGGGGGGCAGTTCTTC	CASSLEVGGQFF
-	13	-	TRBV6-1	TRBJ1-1	TGTGCCAGCAGTGACCTATGGAGGGCTGAAGCTTTCTTT	CASSDLWRAEAFF
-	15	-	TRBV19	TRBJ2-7	TGTGCCAGTAGTGGCCAGGGTCTTCCCGCATACGAGCAGTACTTC	CASSGQGLPAYEQYF
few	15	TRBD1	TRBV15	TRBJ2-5	TGTGCCACCAGCAGAGACCCGGGACAGCAAGAGACCCAGTACTTC	CATSRDPGQQETQYF
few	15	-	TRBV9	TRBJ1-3	TGTGCCAGCAGCGAGACAGTAAGCTCTGGAAACACCATATATTTT	CASSETVSSGNTIYF
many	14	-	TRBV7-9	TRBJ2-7	TGTGCCAGCACCCCCCCGGGTCTGTACTACGAGCAGTACTTC	CASTPPGLYYEQYF
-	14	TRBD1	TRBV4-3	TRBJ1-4	TGCGCCAGCAGCCTGGGACAGGAGAAGCAAAAACTGTTTTTT	CASSLGQEKQKLFF
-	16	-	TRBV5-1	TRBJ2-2	TGCGCCAGCAGCTTGGGATGGACTGCTAACACCGGGGAGCTGTTTTTT	CASSLGWTANTGELFF
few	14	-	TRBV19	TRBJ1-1	TGTGCCAGTAGTATAGACAGTTATTACACTGAAGCTTTCTTT	CASSIDSYYTEAFF
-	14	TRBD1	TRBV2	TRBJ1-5	TGTGCCAGCAGTAAGACAGGGAAGGATCAGCCCCAGCATTTT	CASSKTGKDQPQHF
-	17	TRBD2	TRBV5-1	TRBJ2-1	TGCGCCAGCAGCCAAGCCAGACTAGCGAGGACCTACAATGAGCAGTTCTTC	CASSQARLARTYNEQFF
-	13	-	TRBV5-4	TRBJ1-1	TGTGCCAGCAGCTTATCAAGGAACACTGAAGCTTTCTTT	CASSLSRNTEAFF
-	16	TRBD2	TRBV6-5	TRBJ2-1	TGTGCCAGCAGTTATTCAGGACTAGCGGGAGGGGATGAGCAGTTCTTC	CASSYSGLAGGDEQFF
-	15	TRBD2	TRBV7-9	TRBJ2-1	TGTGCCAGCAGCCCAGGACTAGCGGACTACAATGAGCAGTTCTTC	CASSPGLADYNEQFF
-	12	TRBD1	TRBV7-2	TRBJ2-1	TGTGCCAGCAGCCTCCCAGGACAGGATCAGTTCTTC	CASSLPGQDQFF
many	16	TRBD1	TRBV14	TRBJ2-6	TGTGCCAGCAGCCGGACAGGGGTGAGAGGGGCCAACGTCCTGACTTTC	CASSRTGVRGANVLTF
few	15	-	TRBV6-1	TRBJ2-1	TGTGCCAGCAAGGGGGGCGCAGGCCAGCACAATGAGCAGTTCTTC	CASKGGAGQHNEQFF
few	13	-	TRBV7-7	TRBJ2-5	TGTGCCAGCAGCTTAGCGGTCGCTAAGGCCCAGTACTTC	CASSLAVAKAQYF
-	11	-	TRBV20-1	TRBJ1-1	TGCAGTGCTTCAGGGGCCGCTGAAGCTTTCTTT	CSASGAAEAFF
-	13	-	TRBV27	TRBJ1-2	TGTGCCAGCAGTTTATCGATGTACTATGGCTACACCTTC	CASSLSMYYGYTF
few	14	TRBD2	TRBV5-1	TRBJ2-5	TGTGCCAGCAGCTACCCGGGACTACGAGAGACCCAGTACTTC	CASSYPGLRETQYF
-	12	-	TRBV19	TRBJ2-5	TGTGCCAGCAGCTCGGGCAGAGAGACCCAGTACTTC	CASSSGRETQYF
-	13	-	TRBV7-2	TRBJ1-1	TGTGCCAGCAGCTCCCGTAGTAACACTGAAGCTTTCTTT	CASSSRSNTEAFF
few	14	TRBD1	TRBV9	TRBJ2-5	TGTGCCAGCAGCGTTGGACAGGGTGTGGAGACCCAGTACTTC	CASSVGQGVETQYF
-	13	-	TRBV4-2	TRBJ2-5	TGTGCCAGCAGCCGGGACCCCCAAGAGACCCAGTACTTC	CASSRDPQETQYF
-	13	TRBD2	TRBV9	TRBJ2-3	TGTGCCAGCGGACTAGCGGGCCCAGATACGCAGTATTTT	CASGLAGPDTQYF
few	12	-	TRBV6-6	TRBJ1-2	TGTGCCAGCTCCACAGGGATGAGGGGCTACACCTTC	CASSTGMRGYTF
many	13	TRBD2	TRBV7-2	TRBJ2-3	TGTGCCACCGAGCGGGGGCGCACAGATACGCAGTATTTT	CATERGRTDTQYF
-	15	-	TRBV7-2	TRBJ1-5	TGTGCCAGCAGTATAGGGACGGTGCAAGATCAGCCCCAGCATTTT	CASSIGTVQDQPQHF
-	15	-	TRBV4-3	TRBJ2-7	TGCGCCAGCAGCTTCCAGAGACTTCCCTCCTACGAGCAGTACTTC	CASSFQRLPSYEQYF
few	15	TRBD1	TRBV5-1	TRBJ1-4	TGCGCCAGCAGCATCAGGACAGGAACGAATGAAAAACTGTTTTTT	CASSIRTGTNEKLFF
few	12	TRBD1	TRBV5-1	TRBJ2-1	TGCGCCAGCAGCCAAGAGACAGGGCTTAAGTTCTTC	CASSQETGLKFF
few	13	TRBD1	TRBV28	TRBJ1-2	TGTGCCAGCAGTTTCGAACAGGGGAGAGGCTACACCTTC	CASSFEQGRGYTF
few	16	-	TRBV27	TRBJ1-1	TGTGCCAGCAGTTTAGTACCCAGGGGCGCGGACACTGAAGCTTTCTTT	CASSLVPRGADTEAFF
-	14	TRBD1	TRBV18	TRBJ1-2	TGTGCCAGCTCACCGGGACAGTTCGAGAATGGCTACACCTTC	CASSPGQFENGYTF
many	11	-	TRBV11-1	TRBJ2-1	TGTGCCAGCAGCGCCGCCAATGAGCAGTTCTTC	CASSAANEQFF
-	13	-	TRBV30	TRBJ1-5	TGTGCCTGGAGTCGGCAGAGCAATCAGCCCCAGCATTTT	CAWSRQSNQPQHF
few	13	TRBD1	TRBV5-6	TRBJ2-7	TGTGCCAGCAGCTTAAGGACAGGCGACGAGCAGTACTTC	CASSLRTGDEQYF
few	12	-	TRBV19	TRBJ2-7	TGTGCCACGAAACCTCAGCGAGGAGGTCAGTACTTC	CATKPQRGGQYF
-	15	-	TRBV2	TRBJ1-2	TGTGCCAGCAGTGATGAGGGGCAAAGGGGCTATGGCTACACCTTC	CASSDEGQRGYGYTF
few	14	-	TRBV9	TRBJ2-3	TGTGCCAGCAGCGTGGGGGGCACCACAGATACGCAGTATTTT	CASSVGGTTDTQYF
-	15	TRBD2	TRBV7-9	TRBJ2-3	TGTGCCAGCACCGTAGCGGGGGGGAGCACAGATACGCAGTATTTT	CASTVAGGSTDTQYF
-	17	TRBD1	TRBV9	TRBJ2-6	TGTGCCAGCAGCGGACCACAGGGGGCGACTGGGGCCAACGTCCTGACTTTC	CASSGPQGATGANVLTF
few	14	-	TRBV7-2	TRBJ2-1	TGTGCCAGCAGCTTAGCGCGGGCCAGTAATGAGCAGTTCTTC	CASSLARASNEQFF
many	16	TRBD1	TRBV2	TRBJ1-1	TGTGCCAGCAGAAAGCCCAGACAGGGTGGGAACACTGAAGCTTTCTTT	CASRKPRQGGNTEAFF